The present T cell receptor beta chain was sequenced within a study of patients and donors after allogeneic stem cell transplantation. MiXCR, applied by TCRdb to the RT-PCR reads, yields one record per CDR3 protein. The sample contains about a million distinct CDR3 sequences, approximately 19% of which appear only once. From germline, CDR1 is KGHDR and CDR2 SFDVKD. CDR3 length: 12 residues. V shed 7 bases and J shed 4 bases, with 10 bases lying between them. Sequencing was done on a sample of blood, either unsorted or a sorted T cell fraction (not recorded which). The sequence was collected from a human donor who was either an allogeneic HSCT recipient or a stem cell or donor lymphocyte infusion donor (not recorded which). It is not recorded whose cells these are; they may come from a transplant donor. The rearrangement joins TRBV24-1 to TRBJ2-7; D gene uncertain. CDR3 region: CATSQTPYEQYF. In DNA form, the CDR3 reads TGTGCCACCAGCCAAACCCCTTACGAGCAGTACTTC.